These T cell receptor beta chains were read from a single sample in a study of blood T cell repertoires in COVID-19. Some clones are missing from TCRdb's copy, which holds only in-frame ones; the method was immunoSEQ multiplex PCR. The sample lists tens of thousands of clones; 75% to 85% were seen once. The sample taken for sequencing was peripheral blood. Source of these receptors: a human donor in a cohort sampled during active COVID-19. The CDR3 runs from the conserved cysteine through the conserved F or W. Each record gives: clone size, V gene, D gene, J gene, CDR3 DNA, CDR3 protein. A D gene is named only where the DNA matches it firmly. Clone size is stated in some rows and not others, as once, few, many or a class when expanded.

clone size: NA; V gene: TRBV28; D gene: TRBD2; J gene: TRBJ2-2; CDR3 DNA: TGTGCCAGCAGTCCGGGACTAGCGGACACCGGGGAGCTGTTTTTT; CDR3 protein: CASSPGLADTGELFF
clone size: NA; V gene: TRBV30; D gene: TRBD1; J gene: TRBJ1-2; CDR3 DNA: TGTGCCTGGAGTACCCGGGACAGTTCTAACTATGGCTACACCTTC; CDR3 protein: CAWSTRDSSNYGYTF
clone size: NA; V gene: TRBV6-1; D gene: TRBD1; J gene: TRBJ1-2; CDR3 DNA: TGTGCCAGCAGACCCGGACAGGGGAACGTCTATGGCTACACCTTC; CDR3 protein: CASRPGQGNVYGYTF
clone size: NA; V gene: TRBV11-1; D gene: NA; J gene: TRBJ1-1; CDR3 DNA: TGTGCCAGCAGGCGTCAACAGGGGAACACTGAAGCTTTCTTT; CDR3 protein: CASRRQQGNTEAFF
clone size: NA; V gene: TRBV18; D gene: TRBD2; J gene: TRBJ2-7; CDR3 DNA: TGTGCCAGCTCACTGTCTAGCGGGAGGAACGAGCAGTACTTC; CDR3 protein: CASSLSSGRNEQYF
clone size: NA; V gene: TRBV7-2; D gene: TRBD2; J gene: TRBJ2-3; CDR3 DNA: TGTGCCAGCAGTAGGCGGGAGGGCACAGATACGCAGTATTTT; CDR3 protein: CASSRREGTDTQYF
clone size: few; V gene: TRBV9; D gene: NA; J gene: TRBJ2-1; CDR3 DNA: TGTGCCAGCAGCGTAGGGTCCGAGGTAATGATAGAGCAGTTCTTC; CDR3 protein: CASSVGSEVMIEQFF
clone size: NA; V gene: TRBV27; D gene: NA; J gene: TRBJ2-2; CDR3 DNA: TGTGCCAGCACCGAATGGGCGGCAGGGGCGAACACCGGGGAGCTGTTTTTT; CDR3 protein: CASTEWAAGANTGELFF
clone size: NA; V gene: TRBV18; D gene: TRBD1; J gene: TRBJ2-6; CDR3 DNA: TGTGCCAGCGGACAGGGGGTTGCCGCTGGGGCCAACGTCCTGACTTTC; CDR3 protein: CASGQGVAAGANVLTF
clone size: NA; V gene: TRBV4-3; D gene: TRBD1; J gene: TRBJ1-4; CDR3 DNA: TGCGCCAGCAGCCAAGATAGGACAGGGTGGAAACTGTTTTTT; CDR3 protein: CASSQDRTGWKLFF
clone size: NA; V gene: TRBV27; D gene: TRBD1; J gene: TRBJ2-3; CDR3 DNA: TGTGCCAGCAGTTTGGGACAGGGTGGCACAGATACGCAGTATTTT; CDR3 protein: CASSLGQGGTDTQYF
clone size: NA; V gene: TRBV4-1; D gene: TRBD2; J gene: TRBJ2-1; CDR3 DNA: TGCGCCAGCAGCCAAGATAGGACTAGCGGGGTTTTATCCTACAATGAGCAGTTCTTC; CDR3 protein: CASSQDRTSGVLSYNEQFF
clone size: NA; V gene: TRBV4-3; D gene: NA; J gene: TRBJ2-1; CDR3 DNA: TGCGCCAGCAGCCAAGCCGTACTAAGAACTTACAATGAGCAGTTCTTC; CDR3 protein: CASSQAVLRTYNEQFF
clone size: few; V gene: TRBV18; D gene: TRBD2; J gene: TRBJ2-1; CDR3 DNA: TGTGCCAGCTCGACGGGGGTAGCGGGAGAGAATGAGCAGTTCTTC; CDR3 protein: CASSTGVAGENEQFF
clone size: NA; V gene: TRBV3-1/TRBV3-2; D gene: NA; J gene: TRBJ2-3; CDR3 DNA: TGTGCCAGCAGCCAAAAGCGAACAGGGCGTACAGATACGCAGTATTTT; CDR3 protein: CASSQKRTGRTDTQYF
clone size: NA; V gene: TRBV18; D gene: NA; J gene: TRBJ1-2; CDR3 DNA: TGTGCCAGCTCACCGGACAGATATGGCTACACCTTC; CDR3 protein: CASSPDRYGYTF
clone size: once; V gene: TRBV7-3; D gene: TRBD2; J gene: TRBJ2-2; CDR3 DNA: TGTGCCAGCAGCTCCCGTAGCGGGATGTACACCGGGGAGCTGTTTTTT; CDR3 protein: CASSSRSGMYTGELFF
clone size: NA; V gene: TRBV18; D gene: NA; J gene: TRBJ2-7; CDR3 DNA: TGTGCCAGCTCCCTGGGACAAACCTACGAGCAGTACTTC; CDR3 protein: CASSLGQTYEQYF
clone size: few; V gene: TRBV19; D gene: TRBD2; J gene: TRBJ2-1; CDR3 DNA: TGTGCCAGTAGTAGCCAAACGGGGACTAGCGGAAACTACAATGAGCAGTTCTTC; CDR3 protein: CASSSQTGTSGNYNEQFF
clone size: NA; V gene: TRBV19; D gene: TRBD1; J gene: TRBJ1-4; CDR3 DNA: TGTGCCAGTAGTCACCCCGGGACAGGGGAAGAAAAACTGTTTTTT; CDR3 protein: CASSHPGTGEEKLFF
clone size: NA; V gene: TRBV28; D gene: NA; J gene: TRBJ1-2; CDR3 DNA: TGTGCCAGCAGTTTGAAGCGCCTCTATGGCTACACCTTC; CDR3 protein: CASSLKRLYGYTF
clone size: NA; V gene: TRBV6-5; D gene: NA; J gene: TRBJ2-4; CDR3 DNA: TGTGCCAGCACTTCCCGGGACAAGGGAAACATTCAGTACTTC; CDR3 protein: CASTSRDKGNIQYF
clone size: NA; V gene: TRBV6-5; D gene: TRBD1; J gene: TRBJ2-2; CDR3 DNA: TGTGCCAGCAGAAGACAGGGGGCGGACACCGGGGAGCTGTTTTTT; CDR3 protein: CASRRQGADTGELFF
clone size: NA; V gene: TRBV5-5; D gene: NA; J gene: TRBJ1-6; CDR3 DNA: TGTGCCAGCAGCTTAGAGTATAATTCACCCCTCCACTTT; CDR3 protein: CASSLEYNSPLHF
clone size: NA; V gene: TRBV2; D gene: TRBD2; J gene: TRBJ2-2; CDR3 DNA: TGTGCCAGTACTGGGGTGGGAGGGCCGACCGGGGAGCTGTTTTTT; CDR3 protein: CASTGVGGPTGELFF
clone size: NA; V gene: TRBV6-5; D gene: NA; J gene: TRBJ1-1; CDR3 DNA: TGTGCCAGCAGTTACAAATGGGGCGCAGGCTCCTATGCTTTCTTT; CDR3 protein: CASSYKWGAGSYAFF
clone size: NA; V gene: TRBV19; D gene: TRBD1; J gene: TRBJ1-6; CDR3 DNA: TGTGCCAGTAGTTCGCGACAGGGGAACTCACCCCTCCACTTT; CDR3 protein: CASSSRQGNSPLHF